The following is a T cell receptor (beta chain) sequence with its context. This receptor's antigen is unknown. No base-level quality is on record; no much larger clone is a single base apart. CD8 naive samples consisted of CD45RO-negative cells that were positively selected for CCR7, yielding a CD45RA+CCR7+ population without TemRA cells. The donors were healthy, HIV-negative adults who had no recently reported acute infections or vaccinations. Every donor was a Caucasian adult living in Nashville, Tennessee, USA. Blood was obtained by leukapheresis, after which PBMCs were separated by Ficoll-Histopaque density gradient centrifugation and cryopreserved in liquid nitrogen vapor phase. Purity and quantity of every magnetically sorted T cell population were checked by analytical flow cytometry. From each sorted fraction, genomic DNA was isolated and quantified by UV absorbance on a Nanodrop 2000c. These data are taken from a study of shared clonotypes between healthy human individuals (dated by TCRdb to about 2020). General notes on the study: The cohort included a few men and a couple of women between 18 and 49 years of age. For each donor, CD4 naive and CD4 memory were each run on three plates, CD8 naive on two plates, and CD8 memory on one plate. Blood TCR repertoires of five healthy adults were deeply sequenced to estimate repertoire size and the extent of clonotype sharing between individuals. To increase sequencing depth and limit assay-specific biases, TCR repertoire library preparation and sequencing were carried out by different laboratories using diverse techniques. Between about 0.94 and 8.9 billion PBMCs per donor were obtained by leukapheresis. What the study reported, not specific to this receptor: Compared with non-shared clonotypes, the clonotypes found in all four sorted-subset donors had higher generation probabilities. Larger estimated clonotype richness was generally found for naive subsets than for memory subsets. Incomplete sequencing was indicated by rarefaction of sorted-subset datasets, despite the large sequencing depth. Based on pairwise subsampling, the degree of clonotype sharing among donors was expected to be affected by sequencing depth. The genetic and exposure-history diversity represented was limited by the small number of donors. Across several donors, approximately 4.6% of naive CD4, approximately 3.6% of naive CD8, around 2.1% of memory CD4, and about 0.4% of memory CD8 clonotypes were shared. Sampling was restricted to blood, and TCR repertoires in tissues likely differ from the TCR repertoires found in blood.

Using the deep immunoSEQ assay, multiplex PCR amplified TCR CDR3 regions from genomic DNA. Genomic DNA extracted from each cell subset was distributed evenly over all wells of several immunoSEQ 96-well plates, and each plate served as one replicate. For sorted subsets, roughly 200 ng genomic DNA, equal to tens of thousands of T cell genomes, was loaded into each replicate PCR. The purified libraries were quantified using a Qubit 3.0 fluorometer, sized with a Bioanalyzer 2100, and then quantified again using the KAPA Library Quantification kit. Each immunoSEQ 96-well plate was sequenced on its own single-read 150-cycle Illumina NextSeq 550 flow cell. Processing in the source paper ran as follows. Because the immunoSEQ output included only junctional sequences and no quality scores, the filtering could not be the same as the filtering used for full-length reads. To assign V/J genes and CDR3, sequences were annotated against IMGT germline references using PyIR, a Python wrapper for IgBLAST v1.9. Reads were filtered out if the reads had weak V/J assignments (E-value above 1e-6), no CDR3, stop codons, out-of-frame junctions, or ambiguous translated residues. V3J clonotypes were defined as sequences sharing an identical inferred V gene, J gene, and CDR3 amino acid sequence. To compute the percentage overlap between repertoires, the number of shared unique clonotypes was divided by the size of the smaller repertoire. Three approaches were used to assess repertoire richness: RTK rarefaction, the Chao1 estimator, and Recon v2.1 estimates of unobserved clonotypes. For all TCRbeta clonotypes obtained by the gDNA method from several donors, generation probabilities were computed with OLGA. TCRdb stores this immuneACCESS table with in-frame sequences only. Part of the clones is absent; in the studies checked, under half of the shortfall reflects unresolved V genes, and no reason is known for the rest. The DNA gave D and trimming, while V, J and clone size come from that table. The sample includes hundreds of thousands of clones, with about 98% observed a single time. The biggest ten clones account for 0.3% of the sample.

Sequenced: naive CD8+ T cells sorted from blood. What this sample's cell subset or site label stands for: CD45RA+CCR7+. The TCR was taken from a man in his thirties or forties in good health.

The CDR3 region reads CASSSTGGREETQYF. In nucleotide form, the sequence is TGTGCCAGCAGCTCAACGGGAGGGAGGGAAGAGACCCAGTACTTC. Recombination connected TRBV7-6 to TRBJ2-5; 8 bases in between match TRBD2. CDR1 and CDR2 are read off the germline V gene as SGHVS and FNYEAQ. From its cysteine to its phenylalanine, the CDR3 spans 15 amino acids. Of all the DNA, just the CDR3 is kept, 45 bases in frame from base 1. V and J are trimmed by 4 bases and 3 bases, and the gene matches miss 7 bases of the junction.